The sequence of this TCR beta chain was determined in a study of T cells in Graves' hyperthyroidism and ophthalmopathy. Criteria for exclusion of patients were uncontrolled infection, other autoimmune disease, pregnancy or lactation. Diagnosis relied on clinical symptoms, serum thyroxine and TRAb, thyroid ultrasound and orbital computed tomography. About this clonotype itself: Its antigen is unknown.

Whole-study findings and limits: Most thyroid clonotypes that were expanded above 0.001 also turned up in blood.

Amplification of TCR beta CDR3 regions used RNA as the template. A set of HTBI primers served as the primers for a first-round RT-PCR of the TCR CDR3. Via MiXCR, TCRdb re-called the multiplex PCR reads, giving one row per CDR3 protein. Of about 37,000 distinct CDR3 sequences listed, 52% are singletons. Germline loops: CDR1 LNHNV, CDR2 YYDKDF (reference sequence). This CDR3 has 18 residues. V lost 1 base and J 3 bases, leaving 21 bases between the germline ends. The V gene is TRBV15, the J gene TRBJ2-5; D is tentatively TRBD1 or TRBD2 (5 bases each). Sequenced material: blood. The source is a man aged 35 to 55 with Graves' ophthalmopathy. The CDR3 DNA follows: TGTGCCACCAGCAGAGTGTCGGGGTACGGTCAGACAGAAGAGACCCAGTACTTC. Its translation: CATSRVSGYGQTEETQYF.